The 25 T cell receptor beta chains below were found in one sample sequenced in a study of cytomegalovirus exposure and HLA in healthy donors. PCR used 60 Vbeta primers and 13 Jbeta primers. Repertoires were generated with immunoSEQ multiplex PCR, while TCRdb's copy carries only in-frame clones and drops some. Among 200,000 or so clones, 82% were seen once, and the ten largest hold 0.08% to 0.1%. Sequenced sample: PBMCs. Source of these receptors: a boy aged 2 to 10 in good health and CMV-seronegative.

With respect to this clone: Other DNA sequences in this sample translate to the same CDR3. The rearrangement links TRBV6-5 to TRBJ1-1; D possibly corresponds to TRBD1 (5 bases). The CDR3 is 15 amino acids. CDR1 is MNHEY, CDR2 SVGAGI, per germline. V shed 0 bases and J shed 1 base, with 9 bases lying between them. DNA for the CDR3: TGTGCCAGCAGTTACTCGTGGCAGGGGAACACTGAAGCTTTCTTT. Its protein is CASSYSWQGNTEAFF.

The V gene is TRBV15, the J gene TRBJ2-3, with 11 bases lining up with TRBD2. The CDR3 sequence is 17 residues long. Trimming at V came to 0 bases and at J to 0 bases, leaving 2 bases not matched to a gene. Germline loops: CDR1 LNHNV, CDR2 YYDKDF (reference sequence). Here the CDR3 reads CATSRELAGASTDTQYF. CDR3 nucleotides: TGTGCCACCAGCAGAGAACTAGCGGGGGCTAGCACAGATACGCAGTATTTT.

J is TRBJ2-7 and V is TRBV7-2; the D gene is possibly TRBD2 (6 bases). Germline CDR1 reads SGHTA; CDR2 reads FQGNSA. The CDR3 spans 16 residues. Trimming removed 1 base from V and 0 bases from J, with 13 bases in between. The CDR3 DNA sequence: TGTGCCAGCAGCTTAGGGGGGACTCCTTCCTCCTACGAGCAGTACTTC. Residues: CASSLGGTPSSYEQYF.

A few counts support this clone. The rearrangement joins TRBV2 to TRBJ2-7; maybe TRBD2 (7 bases). The V end lost 6 bases, the J end lost 5 bases, and 14 bases lay between the germline ends. Germline V gene sequence: CDR1 SNHLY, CDR2 FYNNEI. The CDR3 covers 13 residues. The CDR3 protein is CASRGGGKDEQYF. In DNA form, the CDR3 reads TGTGCCAGCAGGGGCGGGGGCAAGGACGAGCAGTACTTC.

V and J are TRBV7-3 and TRBJ2-2, with 10 nucleotides matching TRBD2. Germline V gene sequence: CDR1 SGHTA, CDR2 FQGTGA. This CDR3 contains 16 residues. The junction had 7 bases not matched to a gene; V was cut back by 7 bases and J by 2 bases. DNA of the CDR3: TGTGCCAGCAACGAAGGACTAGCGGCAAACACCGGGGAGCTGTTTTTT. It encodes CASNEGLAANTGELFF.

The rearrangement uses TRBV11-1 and TRBJ1-1; 8 nucleotides align to TRBD1. The CDR3 extends over 12 amino acids. V was pared by 8 bases and J by 9 bases, with 8 bases of the junction left unmatched. The V gene's germline CDR1 is SGHAT and CDR2 FQDESV (reference sequence). The CDR3 loop is CASEHGQGKAFF. The DNA for the CDR3 is TGTGCCAGCGAACACGGACAGGGAAAAGCTTTCTTT.

This clone came up once. The chain recombines TRBV27 with TRBJ1-5; 9 positions match TRBD1. The V and J ends lost 7 bases and 3 bases, in that order; junction bases with no gene match: 10. The CDR3 loop spans 16 amino acids. CDR1 is MNHEY and CDR2 is SMNVEV in the germline V gene (reference sequence). The chain's CDR3 is CASTQTGQGLNQPQHF. For the CDR3, the DNA is TGTGCCAGCACCCAAACGGGACAGGGTCTCAATCAGCCCCAGCATTTT.

The chain combines TRBV7-2 with TRBJ2-5, with 14 bases identical to TRBD2. The CDR3 is 19 amino acids. With V trimmed by 5 bases and J by 1 base, 12 bases remained unmatched. CDR1 is SGHTA and CDR2 is FQGNSA in the germline V gene. As DNA, the CDR3 is TGTGCCAGCAGCATCCGACTGGGACTAGCGGGGGCCCTCCAAGAGACCCAGTACTTC. Translating gives CASSIRLGLAGALQETQYF.

This clone was counted a few times. In the same sample, other DNA sequences code for this CDR3. The CDR3 sequence is CASSLQRGDTIYF. The CDR3 DNA reads as TGTGCCAGCAGCCTTCAGCGGGGCGACACCATATATTTT. V and J are TRBV13 and TRBJ1-3; maybe TRBD1 (5 bases). Per germline, CDR1 PRHDT and CDR2 FYEKMQ (reference sequence). The CDR3 covers 13 residues. Between the trimmed V and J ends, which lost 5 bases and 8 bases, there was a span of 13 bases.

The chain is built from TRBV2 and TRBJ2-5; 14 positions match TRBD2. The junction had 2 bases not matched to a gene; V was cut back by 6 bases and J by 2 bases. The CDR3 length is 15 residues. Germline CDR1 SNHLY, CDR2 FYNNEI. The CDR3 spells CASRRLAGGQETQYF. The DNA for the CDR3 is TGTGCCAGCAGAAGACTAGCGGGGGGGCAAGAGACCCAGTACTTC.

The chain employs TRBV5-1 and TRBJ2-5, with D maybe TRBD1 (5 bases). The end of the DNA is better explained by TRBJ2-7, so the J call may be wrong. This CDR3 is 16 amino acids long. The germline V gene encodes CDR1 SGHRS and CDR2 YFSETQ. This CDR3 reads CASSLRGHPSSYEQYF. CDR3 in DNA: TGCGCCAGCAGCTTGAGAGGACACCCGAGCTCCTACGAGCAGTACTTC.

The chain couples TRBV5-1 to TRBJ2-3, with TRBD1 matching over 11 bases. CDR3 length: 16 residues. With V trimmed by 4 bases and J by 6 bases, 10 bases remained unmatched. CDR1 is SGHRS and CDR2 is YFSETQ in the germline V gene. The CDR3 protein is CASSPDSGTGGDTQYF. The CDR3 region has the DNA TGCGCCAGCAGCCCGGACTCCGGGACAGGGGGTGATACGCAGTATTTT.

The chain uses TRBV4-3 and TRBJ1-2; 9 positions match TRBD1. V was clipped by 1 base and J by 7 bases; unmatched bases: 10. CDR3 length: 16 residues. CDR1 is LGHNA and CDR2 is YSLEER in the germline V gene. The CDR3 region is CASSQVTGGAGGGYTF. Here the CDR3 DNA reads TGCGCCAGCAGCCAAGTCACAGGGGGCGCGGGAGGTGGCTACACCTTC.

The chain recombines TRBV4-2 with TRBJ2-2, with 7 bases that match TRBD1. The CDR3 consists of 14 residues. The junction had 8 bases not matched to a gene; V was cut back by 11 bases and J by 2 bases. Germline V CDR1 and CDR2: LGHNA, YNFKEQ. The CDR3 region is CAGATGKNTGELFF. CDR3 coding DNA: TGTGCCGGAGCGACAGGGAAAAACACCGGGGAGCTGTTTTTT.

This chain uses TRBV7-9 with TRBJ1-6, with D maybe TRBD1 (5 bases). CDR1 and CDR2 (germline): SEHNR, FQNEAQ (reference sequence). The V end lost 5 bases, the J end lost 7 bases, and 15 bases lay between the germline ends. This CDR3 spans 15 amino acids. The DNA for the CDR3 is TGTGCCAGCAGCCCCGGGCCAGGGATAAATTCACCCCTCCACTTT. This sequence encodes CASSPGPGINSPLHF.

This clone was seen a few times. Mismatch with germline at one junction end may stem from a read error. The chain joins TRBV4-2 to TRBJ2-6, with 8 bases matching TRBD2. The germline CDR1 and CDR2 sequences are LGHNA and YNFKEQ. The CDR3 sequence is 18 residues long. The CDR3 loop reads CASSPREGALTGANGLTF. The CDR3 coding sequence is TGTGCCAGCAGCCCCCGGGAGGGCGCGCTGACTGGGGCCAACGGCCTGACTTTC.

The chain links TRBV2 to TRBJ1-6; D unclear. V gave up 0 bases and J gave up 0 bases, with 9 bases separating them. Germline V lookup: CDR1 SNHLY, CDR2 FYNNEI. This CDR3 comprises 17 residues. The CDR3 region has the DNA TGTGCCAGCAGTGAAGCTCCAGCGAGCTCCTATAATTCACCCCTCCACTTT. This codes for CASSEAPASSYNSPLHF.

J is TRBJ1-4 and V is TRBV27; 11 nucleotides match TRBD1. The CDR3 is 15 residues long. Germline V gene lookup returns CDR1 MNHEY and CDR2 SMNVEV (reference sequence). Trimming at V came to 5 bases and at J to 6 bases, leaving 5 bases not matched to a gene. The CDR3 loop is CASSPRTGGYEKLFF. DNA for the CDR3: TGTGCCAGCAGTCCGAGGACAGGGGGCTATGAAAAACTGTTTTTT. Drawing the rest from reference TRBV27 and TRBJ1-4, the complete variable domain is EAQVTQNPRYLITVTGKKLTVTCSQNMNHEYMSWYRQDPGLGLRQIYYSMNVEVTDKGDVPEGYKVSRKEKRNFPLILESPSPNQTSLYFCASSPRTGGYEKLFFGSGTQLSVL.

The CDR3 DNA is TGTGCCAGTAGTATTGAGGGGGTGTCAGCTTTCTTT. Its protein is CASSIEGVSAFF. The chain couples TRBV19 to TRBJ1-1, with D tentatively TRBD1 (6 bases). CDR1 and CDR2 from the germline V gene are LNHDA and SQIVND (reference sequence). This CDR3 spans 12 amino acids. V lost 3 bases to trimming and J lost 10 bases, with 12 bases between them.

The genes are TRBV9 and TRBJ2-3; tentatively, D is TRBD1 (5 bases). Per germline, CDR1 SGDLS and CDR2 YYNGEE. The CDR3 loop spans 13 amino acids. Trimming removed 0 bases at V and 6 bases at J, with 8 bases between. The CDR3 loop reads CASSVGGADTQYF. As DNA, the CDR3 is TGTGCCAGCAGCGTAGGTGGGGCGGATACGCAGTATTTT.

This clone showed up just once. The rearrangement joins TRBV4-3 to TRBJ1-1; D is undetermined. Per the germline V gene, CDR1 is LGHNA and CDR2 is YSLEER. V was cut by 0 bases and J by 5 bases, with 16 bases left in between. This CDR3 comprises 16 residues. CDR3 DNA: TGCGCCAGCAGCCAAGAGCGGCACACTAGGGTGACTGAAGCTTTCTTT. Amino acid sequence: CASSQERHTRVTEAFF.

This clone was seen just once. The rearrangement uses TRBV9 and TRBJ2-1; the D gene is possibly TRBD2 (5 bases). Germline CDR1 reads SGDLS; CDR2 reads YYNGEE. The CDR3 covers 15 residues. Trimming shortened V by 3 bases and J by 0 bases, and 10 bases separated the two germline ends. The CDR3 DNA reads TGTGCCAGCAGCGGAACTAGTAGCTCCTACAATGAGCAGTTCTTC. Translating gives CASSGTSSSYNEQFF.

On this clone itself: One junction end disagrees with the germline gene, perhaps due to a read error. This chain uses TRBV29-1 with TRBJ2-4; 7 nucleotides match TRBD2. Germline lookup yields CDR1 SQVTM and CDR2 ANQGSEA. CDR3 length: 12 residues. CDR3 region: CSVVRGENSQYF. CDR3 sequence (DNA): TGCAGCGTTGTACGGGGGGAAAACAGTCAGTACTTC.

The V gene is TRBV4-1, the J gene TRBJ1-1, with 7 nucleotides matching TRBD1. In germline, CDR1 is MGHRA, CDR2 YSYEKL. After removal of 1 base from V and 6 bases from J, the junction contained 5 bases not matched to a gene. The CDR3 is 14 residues long. In nucleotides, the CDR3 is TGCGCCAGCAGCCAAGCTCGGGGACAGCCTGAAGCTTTCTTT. Protein: CASSQARGQPEAFF.

J is TRBJ2-5 and V is TRBV7-2; 10 bases map to TRBD2. V shed 5 bases and J 3 bases; nucleotides not matched to a gene: 9. From germline, CDR1 is SGHTA and CDR2 FQGNSA. The length of the CDR3 is 16 residues. DNA for the CDR3: TGTGCCAGCAGCCCACTAGCGGGGTTGGAAAAAGAGACCCAGTACTTC. It translates to CASSPLAGLEKETQYF.